A selection of T cell receptor beta chains follows, all from one sample in a study of cytomegalovirus exposure and HLA in healthy donors. Here immunoSEQ multiplex PCR was the method, and the copy in TCRdb shows in-frame clones only, minus some. The repertoire holds about 160,000 clones, with roughly 80% as singletons. The source material was PBMCs. The origin of the receptors is a man aged 25-45 years in good health and CMV-seropositive. CDR3s include the opening cysteine and the closing phenylalanine or tryptophan. The order of the fields is CDR3 protein, J gene, V gene.

cdr3_aa: CACTLGGGGEKLFF
j_call: TRBJ1-4
v_call: TRBV30

cdr3_aa: CASSSPGTGVNEQYF
j_call: TRBJ2-7
v_call: TRBV11-3

cdr3_aa: CASRPRGNEQFF
j_call: TRBJ2-1
v_call: TRBV2

cdr3_aa: CSVVGTLGELFF
j_call: TRBJ2-2
v_call: TRBV29-1

cdr3_aa: CASSAKQGGTEAFF
j_call: TRBJ1-1
v_call: TRBV2

cdr3_aa: CASSIGSTDGYTF
j_call: TRBJ1-2
v_call: TRBV19

cdr3_aa: CASSPDRVGEQYF
j_call: TRBJ2-7
v_call: TRBV5-5

cdr3_aa: CASSWAGTSPEQYF
j_call: TRBJ2-7
v_call: TRBV7-2

cdr3_aa: CASSLEASGGTYEQYF
j_call: TRBJ2-7
v_call: TRBV5-1

cdr3_aa: CASSAGDYETQYF
j_call: TRBJ2-5
v_call: TRBV9

cdr3_aa: CASRRGYQETQYF
j_call: TRBJ2-5
v_call: TRBV10-2

cdr3_aa: CASASFLGQIAYEQYF
j_call: TRBJ2-7
v_call: TRBV12-5

cdr3_aa: CASSLVQGAVEKLFF
j_call: TRBJ1-4
v_call: TRBV28

cdr3_aa: CASSIDSNEKLFF
j_call: TRBJ1-4
v_call: TRBV28

cdr3_aa: CASSQGEVGGGSPLHF
j_call: TRBJ1-6
v_call: TRBV4-1

cdr3_aa: CASSLQGRAPLHF
j_call: TRBJ1-6
v_call: TRBV7-9

cdr3_aa: CASRLLSSYEQYF
j_call: .
v_call: TRBV6-5

cdr3_aa: CASSLAEGASSTDTQYF
j_call: TRBJ2-3
v_call: TRBV5-1

cdr3_aa: CASSDTGGGNQPQHF
j_call: TRBJ1-5
v_call: TRBV18

cdr3_aa: CASNIQGNYGYTF
j_call: TRBJ1-2
v_call: TRBV7-9